The entry below describes one T cell receptor beta chain. Its target is not known. The table came from immunoSEQ multiplex PCR; TCRdb's copy has only in-frame clones and leaves some out. The sample includes 100,000 to 150,000 clones, roughly 86% of them seen just once. The CDR3 runs 16 residues. Trimming removed 3 bases from V and 3 bases from J; junction bases left unmatched: 8. The germline V gene encodes CDR1 SGHVS and CDR2 FNYEAQ. These data are taken from a study of T cell responses to AZD1222 COVID-19 vaccine. Study observations and caveats: At baseline, just a handful of AZD1222 recipients tested seropositive. Donors were largely white British and mainly female; clonal diversity was possibly underestimated.

The TCR was taken from an adult in good health. Here the sequenced sample was peripheral blood, taken on day 0 of AZD1222 vaccination. The chain links TRBV7-6 to TRBJ1-1, with TRBD1 matching 9 bases. The CDR3 sequence: CASSLGQGPRDTEAFF. The CDR3 DNA reads TGTGCCAGCAGCTTGGGACAGGGCCCAAGGGACACTGAAGCTTTCTTT.